This T cell receptor (beta chain) was recorded in a study of T cell responses to AZD1222 COVID-19 vaccine. TCRdb's table, derived via immunoSEQ multiplex PCR, lists solely in-frame clones and lacks some. This sample has around 100,000 clones, with 87% found just once. This CDR3 is built from 18 residues. V dropped 1 base and J dropped 0 bases, with 16 bases sitting between them. CDR1 and CDR2 (germline): MGHDK, SYGVNS. Whether given at about 4 or about 12 weeks, second doses were pooled. This clone appeared a single time. What it recognizes is unknown. Study-level points and caveats: AZD1222 recipients seropositive at baseline numbered only five to seven.

The chain joins TRBV25-1 to TRBJ1-5; D is uncertain. The input for sequencing was peripheral blood, taken 28 days after the second AZD1222 dose. The receptor was isolated from an adult who received the AZD1222 COVID-19 vaccine. The CDR3, as DNA: TGTGCCAGCAGTGAATCGGGTCAGAAACCTTATAGCAATCAGCCCCAGCATTTT. This sequence encodes CASSESGQKPYSNQPQHF. The full variable domain, with the rest looked up from reference TRBV25-1 and TRBJ1-5, is EADIYQTPRYLVIGTGKKITLECSQTMGHDKMYWYQQDPGMELHLIHYSYGVNSTEKGDLSSESTVSRIRTEHFPLTLESARPSHTSQYLCASSESGQKPYSNQPQHFGDGTRLSIL.